This TCR beta chain was recovered during a study of blood T cell repertoires in COVID-19. Study information: The samples span acute and convalescent COVID-19 from the United States, Italy and Spain. The cDNA or gDNA used as material had been derived from T cells, B-cell-depleted T cells, or PBMCs.

In the authors' workflow: Scientists estimated how many nucleated cells there were by amplifying reference gene primers. Profiled with immunoSEQ multiplex PCR; TCRdb holds only in-frame clones, not every one. V and J calls and clone size follow that table, whereas D and trimming were derived from the DNA. The data show around 140,000 clones, around 89% seen once. The CDR3 contains 14 residues. V lost 5 bases and J lost 0, with 7 bases in between. The germline CDR1 and CDR2 sequences are KGHDR and SFDVKD. The chain uses TRBV24-1 and TRBJ1-5; D is undetermined. The sequenced material came from peripheral blood. The sequence was collected from a man in his fifties or sixties with active or convalescent COVID-19. CDR3 in amino acids: CATSVGGSNQPQHF. The CDR3 DNA reads as TGTGCCACCAGTGTAGGCGGTAGCAATCAGCCCCAGCATTTT.